Listed below are T cell receptor beta chains from one sample, sequenced in a study of CD8 T cells in ankylosing spondylitis. One entry per CDR3 protein results from TCRdb running MiXCR on the 5' RACE reads. The repertoire holds roughly 470,000 distinct CDR3 sequences, with roughly 26% as singletons. Sequences were obtained from blood, either unsorted or a sorted T cell fraction (not recorded which). The source is a male donor with ankylosing spondylitis. CDR3s include the opening cysteine and the closing phenylalanine or tryptophan. The D gene is left open where the match is weak. The size of a clone is reported for some rows only, either as once, few or many, or as a class for expanded clones.

J gene | V gene | D gene | clone size | CDR3 DNA | CDR3 protein
TRBJ2-3 | TRBV12-3/TRBV12-4 | NA | NA | TGTGCCAGCAGTATAGAGGCGGGCGGCGATACGCAGTATTTT | CASSIEAGGDTQYF
TRBJ1-6 | TRBV5-1 | NA | few | TGCGCCAGCAGCTTGGCTACAGGCTCCTATAATTCACCCCTCCACTTT | CASSLATGSYNSPLHF
TRBJ2-2 | TRBV27 | NA | NA | TGTGCCAGCAGTTCTGGGCTTAAGGGGGACATAATGACGACCAGGGAGCTGTTTTTT | CASSSGLKGDIMTTRELFF
TRBJ2-3 | TRBV12-3/TRBV12-4 | NA | NA | TGTGCCAGCAGTGGGGACACAGATACGCAGTATTTT | CASSGDTDTQYF
TRBJ2-6 | TRBV4-1 | TRBD1 | few | TGCGCCAGCAGCCAGGACCGGGACAGGGACTCTCCTGGGGCCAACGTCCTGACTTTC | CASSQDRDRDSPGANVLTF
TRBJ1-1 | TRBV10-3 | NA | NA | TGTGCCATCAGTGAGTCCGGGGGTTCACCGGACACTGAAGCTTTCTTT | CAISESGGSPDTEAFF
TRBJ2-7 | TRBV10-3 | TRBD2 | NA | TGTGCCAGCCACCGGACTAGCGAATCCTACGAGCAGTACTTC | CASHRTSESYEQYF
TRBJ2-1 | TRBV7-7 | TRBD2 | few | TGTGCCAGCAGCCGTGGACTAGCGGAGGGGAATGAGCAGTTCTTC | CASSRGLAEGNEQFF
TRBJ2-2 | TRBV2 | TRBD1 | many | TGTGCCAGCACGGAGACAGGGGCCGGGGAGCTGTTTTTT | CASTETGAGELFF
TRBJ2-1 | TRBV24-1 | TRBD2 | few | TGTGCCACCAGTGAAGATACTAGCGCCTACAATGAGCAGTTCTTC | CATSEDTSAYNEQFF
TRBJ2-1 | TRBV20-1 | TRBD2 | few | TGCAGTGCTAGAGAGCCACTAGCGGGAGTAAGTGAGCAGTTCTTC | CSAREPLAGVSEQFF
TRBJ2-1 | TRBV3-1 | NA | few | TGTGCCAGCAGCGGAGGACGCGGGTTAGCTTACAATGAGCAGTTCTTC | CASSGGRGLAYNEQFF
TRBJ2-3 | TRBV20-1 | NA | NA | TGCAGTGCTAGGGGGAGCCCGATCACGGCAGATACGCAGTATTTT | CSARGSPITADTQYF
TRBJ1-2 | TRBV20-1 | NA | few | TGCAGTGCCCGGACAGCCTATGGCTACACCTTC | CSARTAYGYTF
TRBJ2-5 | TRBV11-2 | NA | NA | TGTGCCAGCAGCTTAGGGGGTGGGCAGCAAGAGACCCAGTACTTC | CASSLGGGQQETQYF
TRBJ2-1 | TRBV7-9 | NA | NA | TGTGCCAGCAGCTGGACACAGGGTAATGAGCAGTTCTTC | CASSWTQGNEQFF
TRBJ2-4 | TRBV29-1 | NA | few | TGCAGCGTGGGCCCACCTTGGAGCGACATTCAGTACTTC | CSVGPPWSDIQYF
TRBJ1-1 | TRBV21-1 | NA | few | TGTGCCAGCAGCAATGTTAAAGTGGCTTTCTTT | CASSNVKVAFF
TRBJ1-1 | TRBV5-1 | NA | NA | TGCGCCAGCAGTAAAGGGGGAGACACTGAAGCTTTCTTT | CASSKGGDTEAFF
TRBJ1-2 | TRBV4-2 | NA | NA | TGTGCCAGCAGCCAAAATCGAAGGACGAACTATGGCTACACCTTC | CASSQNRRTNYGYTF
TRBJ2-3 | TRBV20-1 | TRBD2 | NA | TGCAGTGCTAGAGAACTAGCGGGAGGTTCCCCAGATACGCAGTATTTT | CSARELAGGSPDTQYF
TRBJ2-1 | TRBV3-1 | NA | NA | TGTGCCAGCAGCCAAGGGGCTAGATTTCTCGATGAGCAGTTCTTC | CASSQGARFLDEQFF
TRBJ1-2 | TRBV29-1 | NA | few | TGCAGCGTTGGGGACGGGAACTATGGCTACACCTTC | CSVGDGNYGYTF
TRBJ2-2 | TRBV5-1 | NA | medium-sized | TGTGCCAGCAGCTTAGCCGGGGAGCTGTTTTTT | CASSLAGELFF
TRBJ2-2 | TRBV5-1 | TRBD1 | NA | TGCGCCAGCAGCTGGGACAGCCCTAACACCGGGGAGCTGTTTTTT | CASSWDSPNTGELFF
TRBJ2-1 | TRBV5-8 | NA | few | TGTGCCAGCAGTCTATCGGCAGGGAGGTACAATGAGCAGTTCTTC | CASSLSAGRYNEQFF
TRBJ2-1 | TRBV7-9 | TRBD2 | NA | TGTGCCAGCAGCTTCAGACTAGCGGGAGAGGGCAATGAGCAGTTCTTC | CASSFRLAGEGNEQFF
TRBJ2-3 | TRBV5-1 | TRBD2 | NA | TGCGCCAGCAGCTTGGGAAGTATAGCGGGCGCAGATACGCAGTATTTT | CASSLGSIAGADTQYF
TRBJ1-5 | TRBV5-1 | TRBD1 | few | TGCGCCAGCAGCCATTCCGGACAGGGTAATCAGCCCCAGCATTTT | CASSHSGQGNQPQHF